Listed here are 2 T cell receptor beta chains from one sample, sequenced in a study of T-cell reconstitution after alpha-beta-depleted transplantation in children. Construction of the TCRbeta library involved unique molecular identifiers. One entry per CDR3 protein results from TCRdb running MiXCR on the PCR reads. The sample lists approximately 350,000 distinct CDR3 sequences, approximately 10% occurring once. Sample: PBMCs from the stem cell graft donor, taken from the stem cell graft. The receptors stem from a human donor who donated a stem cell graft to a child with acute lymphoblastic leukemia.

V is TRBV27 and J is TRBJ2-1; 9 bases line up with TRBD2. Losses at the gene ends were 8 bases for V and 0 bases for J; bases not matched to a gene: 17. In germline, CDR1 is MNHEY, CDR2 SMNVEV (reference sequence). CDR3 size: 19 residues. CDR3 bases: TGTGCCAGCGGCCTCGGGACTAGCCATCCATCGGGCTCCTACAATGAGCAGTTCTTC. This translates into CASGLGTSHPSGSYNEQFF.

Ten or more counts support this clonotype. The chain couples TRBV5-5 to TRBJ2-1, with 10 positions matching TRBD2. Trimming took 6 bases from V and 7 from J; bases not matched to a gene: 19. CDR3 length: 18 amino acids. Germline CDR1 SGHKS, CDR2 YYEKEE (reference sequence). CDR3 in amino acids: CASTAYPLTSGINNEQFF. Here the CDR3 DNA reads TGTGCCAGCACCGCGTATCCCTTAACTAGCGGGATAAATAATGAGCAGTTCTTC.